These 9 T cell receptor beta chains were all obtained from the same sample, sequenced in a study of T cells in tumors after PD-1 blockade (dated 2019 in TCRdb). Library preparation used the immunoSEQ multiplex PCR assay. In its TCRdb copy, this immuneACCESS table keeps in-frame sequences only and misses some clones. Where compared with another copy, unresolved V genes explain less than half of these, and the others have no known cause. The sample yields under 40,000 clones; roughly 73% were counted once. The top ten clonotypes cover less than 50% of the sample. The time point label on this specimen signifies: after anti-PD-1 therapy. This sample comprised PBMCs, obtained after anti-PD-1 treatment. These receptors all come from a human donor with basal cell carcinoma.

The genes are TRBV6-2 or TRBV6-3 and TRBJ1-2; D gene uncertain. The germline CDR1 and CDR2 sequences are MNHEY and SVGEGT. The CDR3 runs to 13 residues. V dropped 5 bases and J dropped 4 bases, with 11 bases sitting between them. CDR3 nucleotides: TGTGCCAGCAGTAGCCTGGCCAGCTATGGCTACACCTTC. This codes for CASSSLASYGYTF.

This clone came up once. V and J are TRBV5-6 and TRBJ1-2, with a weak D call TRBD1 (5 bases). Germline lookup yields CDR1 SGHDT and CDR2 YYEEEE. This CDR3 region has 13 residues. V lost 0 bases and J 7 bases, leaving 10 bases between the germline ends. CDR3 nucleotides: TGTGCCAGCAGCTTGGAAGGGGAGGGTGGCTACACCTTC. Its translation: CASSLEGEGGYTF. The full variable domain, rest sourced from reference TRBV5-6 and TRBJ1-2, is DAGVTQSPTHLIKTRGQQVTLRCSPKSGHDTVSWYQQALGQGPQFIFQYYEEEERQRGNFPDRFSGHQFPNYSSELNVNALLLGDSALYLCASSLEGEGGYTFGSGTRLTVV.

The J gene is TRBJ2-7, the V gene TRBV4-3; D might be TRBD1 (6 bases). Between the trimmed V and J ends, which lost 0 bases and 2 bases, there was a span of 11 bases. There are 15 residues in the CDR3. Germline V CDR1 and CDR2: LGHNA, YSLEER. In DNA form, the CDR3 reads TGCGCCAGCAGCCAAGACTTCAGGGGTACCTACGAGCAGTACTTC. Translated, it gives CASSQDFRGTYEQYF.

The chain carries TRBV19 and TRBJ1-6, with a tentative D call TRBD1 (5 bases). CDR1 is LNHDA, CDR2 SQIVND, per germline (reference sequence). The CDR3 has 14 amino acids. Deletions cut 3 bases from V and 13 bases from J, with 16 bases between. In nucleotides, the CDR3 is TGTGCCAGTAGTATGGGGCAGGGAAGGGCGCCCCTCCACTTT. Translating gives CASSMGQGRAPLHF.

The genes are TRBV7-9 and TRBJ1-3; D remains unclear. The CDR3 extends over 15 amino acids. V shed 5 bases and J shed 2 bases, with 13 bases lying between them. CDR1 is SEHNR, CDR2 FQNEAQ, per germline (reference sequence). The CDR3 loop is CASSLRGSPGNTIYF. CDR3 nucleotides: TGTGCCAGCAGCCTCCGGGGTTCGCCTGGAAACACCATATATTTT.

The rearrangement links TRBV2 to TRBJ1-4; D is unresolved. Trimming removed 3 bases at V and 4 bases at J, with 15 bases between. The CDR3 is 16 amino acids. Germline-derived CDR1 and CDR2 are SNHLY and FYNNEI. For the CDR3, the DNA is TGTGCCAGCAGTGAGAGAAGGGCTTACCTTAATGAAAAACTGTTTTTT. It specifies CASSERRAYLNEKLFF.

The rearrangement links TRBV2 to TRBJ2-1; 11 bases are a match to TRBD2. This CDR3 region has 14 residues. With 8 bases clipped from V and 6 bases from J, the junction kept 6 bases outside the gene matches. CDR1 is SNHLY, CDR2 FYNNEI, per germline. DNA for the CDR3: TGTGCCAGCCATCTAGCGGGGGGTTCCAATGAGCAGTTCTTC. Translated: CASHLAGGSNEQFF.

This clone was recorded a few times. CDR3 in amino acids: CASSLLGQGTYGYTF. CDR3 nucleotide sequence: TGTGCCAGCAGCTTGCTTGGGCAGGGGACCTATGGCTACACCTTC. This sequence joins TRBV7-8 and TRBJ1-2, with D maybe TRBD1 (6 bases). There are 15 residues in the CDR3. The germline V gene encodes CDR1 SGHVS and CDR2 FQNEAQ. Trimming removed 3 bases from V and 4 bases from J, with 15 bases in between.

This chain joins TRBV7-2 and TRBJ2-7; D ambiguous. With 7 bases removed from V and 3 bases from J, the gap between germline ends came to 7 bases. The CDR3 covers 11 residues. CDR1 SGHTA and CDR2 FQGNSA come from the germline V gene. The CDR3 DNA reads TGTGCCAGCACCCTCAGCTACGAGCAGTACTTC. This codes for CASTLSYEQYF.